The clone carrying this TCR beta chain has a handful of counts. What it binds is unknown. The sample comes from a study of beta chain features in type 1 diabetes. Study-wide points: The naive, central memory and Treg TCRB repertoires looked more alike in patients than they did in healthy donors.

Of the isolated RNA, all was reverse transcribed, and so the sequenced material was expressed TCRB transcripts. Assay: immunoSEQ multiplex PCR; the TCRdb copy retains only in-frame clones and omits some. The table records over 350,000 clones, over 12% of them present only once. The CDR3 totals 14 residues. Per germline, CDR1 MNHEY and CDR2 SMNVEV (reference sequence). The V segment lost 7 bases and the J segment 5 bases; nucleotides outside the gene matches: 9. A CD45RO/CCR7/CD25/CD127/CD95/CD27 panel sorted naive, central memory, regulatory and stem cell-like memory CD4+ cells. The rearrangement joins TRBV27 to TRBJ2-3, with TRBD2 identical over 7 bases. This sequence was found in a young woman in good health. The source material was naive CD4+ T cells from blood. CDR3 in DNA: TGTGCCAGCAATACGGGACTAAGAGGAGATACGCAGTATTTT. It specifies CASNTGLRGDTQYF.